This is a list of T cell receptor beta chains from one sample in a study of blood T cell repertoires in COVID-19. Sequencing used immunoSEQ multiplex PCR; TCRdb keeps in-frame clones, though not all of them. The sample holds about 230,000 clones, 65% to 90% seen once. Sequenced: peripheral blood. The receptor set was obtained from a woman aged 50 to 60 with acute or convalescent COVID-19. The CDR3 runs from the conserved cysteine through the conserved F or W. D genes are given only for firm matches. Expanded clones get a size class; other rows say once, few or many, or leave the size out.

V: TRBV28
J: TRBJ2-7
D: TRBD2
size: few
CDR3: CASSLGTTYEQYF
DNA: TGTGCCAGCAGTTTAGGGACTACCTACGAGCAGTACTTC

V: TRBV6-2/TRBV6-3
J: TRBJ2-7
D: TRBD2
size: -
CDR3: CASSDRTSGVYEQYF
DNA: TGTGCCAGCAGTGACCGGACTAGCGGGGTCTACGAGCAGTACTTC

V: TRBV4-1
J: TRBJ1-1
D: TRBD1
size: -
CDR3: CASKMGQGGTEAFF
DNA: TGCGCCAGCAAAATGGGACAGGGAGGGACTGAAGCTTTCTTT

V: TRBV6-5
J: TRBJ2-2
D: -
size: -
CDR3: CASRRDYTGELFF
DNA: TGTGCCAGCCGTAGAGATTACACCGGGGAGCTGTTTTTT

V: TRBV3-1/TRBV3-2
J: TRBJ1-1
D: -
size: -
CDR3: CASSPRENTEAFF
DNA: TGTGCCAGCAGCCCCCGGGAGAACACTGAAGCTTTCTTT

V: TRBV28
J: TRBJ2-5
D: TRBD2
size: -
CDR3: CASTPPIAGIRETQYF
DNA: TGTGCCAGCACCCCCCCCATAGCGGGGATTCGAGAGACCCAGTACTTC

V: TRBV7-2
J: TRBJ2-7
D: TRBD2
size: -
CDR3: CASSWASFGGDYEQYF
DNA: TGTGCCAGCAGCTGGGCGAGCTTTGGGGGGGACTACGAGCAGTACTTC

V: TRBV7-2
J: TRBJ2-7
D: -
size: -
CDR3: CASSGRGYEQYF
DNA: TGTGCCAGCTCCGGACGGGGCTACGAGCAGTACTTC

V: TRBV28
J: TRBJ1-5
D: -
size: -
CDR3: CASSLAQGHQPQHF
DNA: TGTGCCAGCAGTTTAGCTCAGGGCCATCAGCCCCAGCATTTT

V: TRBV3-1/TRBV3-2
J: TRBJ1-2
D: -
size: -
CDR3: CASSPARGDYGYTF
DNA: TGTGCCAGCAGCCCCGCAAGGGGTGACTATGGCTACACCTTC

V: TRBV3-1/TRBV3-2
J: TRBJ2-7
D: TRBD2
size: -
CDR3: CASSQGGLAGGEQYF
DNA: TGTGCCAGCAGCCAAGGGGGACTAGCGGGAGGCGAGCAGTACTTC

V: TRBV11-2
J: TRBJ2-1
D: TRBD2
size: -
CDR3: CASSYNPGLGNNEQFF
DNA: TGTGCCAGCAGCTACAATCCGGGACTAGGTAACAATGAGCAGTTCTTC

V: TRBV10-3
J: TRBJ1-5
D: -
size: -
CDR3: CAISEQGSNQPQHF
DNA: TGTGCCATCAGTGAACAGGGAAGCAATCAGCCCCAGCATTTT

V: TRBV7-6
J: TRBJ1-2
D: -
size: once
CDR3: CASSSMAGGTRGYTF
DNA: TGTGCCAGCAGCTCCATGGCTGGGGGGACGAGAGGCTACACCTTC

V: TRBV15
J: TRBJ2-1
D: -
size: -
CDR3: CATSRVLQGGEQFF
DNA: TGTGCCACCAGCAGAGTGCTGCAGGGGGGTGAGCAGTTCTTC

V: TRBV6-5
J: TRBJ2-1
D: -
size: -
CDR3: CAIRTVYNEQFF
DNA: TGTGCCATCAGGACTGTGTACAATGAGCAGTTCTTC

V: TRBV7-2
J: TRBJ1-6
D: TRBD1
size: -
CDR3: CASSASGQGAGTPLHF
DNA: TGTGCCAGCAGCGCATCCGGACAGGGGGCGGGTACACCCCTCCACTTT

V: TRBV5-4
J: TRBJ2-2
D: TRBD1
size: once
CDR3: CASSRDRVNTGELFF
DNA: TGTGCCAGCAGCAGGGACAGGGTAAACACCGGGGAGCTGTTTTTT

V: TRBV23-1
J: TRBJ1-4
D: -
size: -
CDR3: CASSQETFNEKLFF
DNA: TGCGCCAGCAGTCAGGAGACCTTTAATGAAAAACTGTTTTTT

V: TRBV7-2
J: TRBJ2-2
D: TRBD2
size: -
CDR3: CASSLSGANTGELFF
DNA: TGTGCCAGCAGCTTAAGCGGGGCGAACACCGGGGAGCTGTTTTTT

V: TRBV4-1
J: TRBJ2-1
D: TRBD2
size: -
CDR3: CASREVAGINEQFF
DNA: TGCGCCAGCAGAGAGGTAGCGGGGATCAATGAGCAGTTCTTC

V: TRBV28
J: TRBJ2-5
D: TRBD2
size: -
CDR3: CASSLFELAGAETQYF
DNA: TGTGCCAGCAGTTTATTCGAACTAGCGGGGGCAGAGACCCAGTACTTC

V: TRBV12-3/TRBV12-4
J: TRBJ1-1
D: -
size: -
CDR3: CASSNRVEAFF
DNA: TGTGCCAGCAGCAACAGGGTTGAAGCTTTCTTT

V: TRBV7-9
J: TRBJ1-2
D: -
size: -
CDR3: CASSQGFNYGYTF
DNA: TGTGCCAGCAGCCAGGGATTCAACTATGGCTACACCTTC

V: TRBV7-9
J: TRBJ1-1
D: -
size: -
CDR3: CASSLAPAEAFF
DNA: TGTGCCAGCAGCTTAGCTCCGGCTGAAGCTTTCTTT

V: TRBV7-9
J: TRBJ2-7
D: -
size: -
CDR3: CASSLGTKYEQYF
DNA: TGTGCCAGCAGCTTGGGCACGAAATACGAGCAGTACTTC

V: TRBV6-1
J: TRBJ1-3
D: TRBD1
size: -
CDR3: CASSADRGPGGNTIYF
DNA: TGTGCCAGCAGTGCTGACAGGGGACCTGGGGGAAACACCATATATTTT

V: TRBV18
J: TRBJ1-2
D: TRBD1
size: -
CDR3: CASSPGPTGAYGYTF
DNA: TGTGCCAGCTCACCAGGCCCGACAGGGGCTTATGGCTACACCTTC

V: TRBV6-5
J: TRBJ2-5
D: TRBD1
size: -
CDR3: CASSYSGTGTETQYF
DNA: TGTGCCAGCAGTTACTCCGGGACAGGGACAGAGACCCAGTACTTC

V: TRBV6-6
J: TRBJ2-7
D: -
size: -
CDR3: CASRPRQGTYEQYF
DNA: TGTGCCAGCAGACCGCGTCAGGGGACGTACGAGCAGTACTTC

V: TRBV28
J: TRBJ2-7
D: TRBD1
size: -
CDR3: CASSTRDRAYEQYF
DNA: TGTGCCAGCAGTACCCGGGACAGGGCCTACGAGCAGTACTTC

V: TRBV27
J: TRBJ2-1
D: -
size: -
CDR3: CASSPPRSPEQFF
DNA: TGTGCCAGCAGTCCGCCTCGGAGCCCTGAGCAGTTCTTC

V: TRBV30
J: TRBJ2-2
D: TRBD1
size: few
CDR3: CAWSGQGGGELFF
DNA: TGTGCCTGGAGTGGACAGGGCGGGGGGGAGCTGTTTTTT

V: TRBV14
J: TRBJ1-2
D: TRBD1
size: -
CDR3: CASSPETGAHTF
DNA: TGTGCCAGCAGCCCAGAAACAGGGGCTCACACCTTC

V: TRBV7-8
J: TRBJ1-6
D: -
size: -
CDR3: CASSLGGRHSPLHF
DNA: TGTGCCAGCAGCTTGGGAGGGCGGCATTCACCCCTCCACTTT

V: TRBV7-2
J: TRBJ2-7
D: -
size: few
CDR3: CASSLDRGNYEQYF
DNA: TGTGCCAGCAGCTTAGATCGGGGGAACTACGAGCAGTACTTC

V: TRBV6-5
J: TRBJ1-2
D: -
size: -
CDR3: CASASLDGYTF
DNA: TGTGCCAGCGCGAGCCTAGATGGCTACACCTTC

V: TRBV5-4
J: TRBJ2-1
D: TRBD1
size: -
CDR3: CASQTGTYNEQFF
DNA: TGTGCCAGCCAGACAGGGACCTACAATGAGCAGTTCTTC

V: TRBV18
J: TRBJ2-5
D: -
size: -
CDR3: CASSTNGGGETQYF
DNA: TGTGCCAGCTCTACAAATGGGGGAGGAGAGACCCAGTACTTC

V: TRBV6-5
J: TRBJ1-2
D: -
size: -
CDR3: CASTLGGVSYGYTF
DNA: TGTGCCAGCACCCTCGGAGGGGTTTCCTATGGCTACACCTTC

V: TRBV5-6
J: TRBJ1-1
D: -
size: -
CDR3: CASSLAGIEAFF
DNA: TGTGCCAGCAGCTTGGCGGGGATTGAAGCTTTCTTT

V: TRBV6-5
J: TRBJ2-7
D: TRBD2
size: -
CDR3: CASSYRLADYEQYF
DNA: TGTGCCAGCAGTTACCGGCTAGCGGACTACGAGCAGTACTTC

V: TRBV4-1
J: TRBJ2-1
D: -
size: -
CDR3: CASSQHGLNEQFF
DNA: TGCGCCAGCAGCCAGCACGGGTTAAATGAGCAGTTCTTC